This TCR beta chain was sequenced in a study of blood T cell repertoires in COVID-19. The CDR3 has 12 amino acids. The V and J ends lost 3 bases and 6 bases respectively, with 9 bases between them. Germline CDR1 and CDR2: MDHEN and SYDVKM. A single count supports this clone. Repertoires were generated with immunoSEQ multiplex PCR, while TCRdb's copy carries only in-frame clones and drops some. The sample lists fewer than 350,000 clones; approximately 89% were seen once. Sequencing input: peripheral blood. This clonotype was sampled from a man aged 35 to 55 with active or convalescent COVID-19. The rearrangement links TRBV28 to TRBJ2-7; D is possibly TRBD2 (5 bases). The CDR3 sequence: CASSFPGFEQYF. Here the CDR3 DNA reads TGTGCCAGCAGTTTTCCGGGGTTCGAGCAGTACTTC.